The 32 T cell receptor beta chains reported below all come from one sample, sequenced in a study of blood T cell repertoires in COVID-19 (dated by TCRdb to the early 2020s). To prepare the library, the immunoSEQ multiplex PCR assay was applied. TCRdb carries this immuneACCESS record with in-frame sequences only. Its versions omit some clonotypes, under half of them owing to an unresolved V gene in the studies checked, with the rest unexplained. In all, the sample holds 50,000 to 75,000 clones, and less than 75% of those were seen once. The ten largest make up roughly 18% of the sample. Material for sequencing was peripheral blood. The receptor set was obtained from a woman aged 45 to 65 with active or convalescent COVID-19.

Points on this clone: Other DNA sequences in the sample encode the same CDR3. The chain has TRBV18 and TRBJ2-7; 9 bases agree with TRBD1. J gave up 5 bases and V 0 bases, and 5 bases lay outside the gene matches. This CDR3 comprises 15 residues. Looked up from germline, CDR1 is KGHSH and CDR2 is LQKENI. CDR3 nucleotide sequence: TGTGCCAGCTCACCACCGGGACAGGGAGGCCACGAGCAGTACTTC. Its protein product is CASSPPGQGGHEQYF.

This clone was seen a single time. The chain employs TRBV5-5 and TRBJ1-5; 9 bases are a match to TRBD1. Germline-derived CDR1 and CDR2 are SGHKS and YYEKEE (reference sequence). V was clipped by 5 bases and J by 4 bases; unmatched bases: 4. The CDR3 sequence is 14 residues long. In nucleotides, the CDR3 is TGTGCCAGCAGGCTGGGACAGGGAAATCAGCCCCAGCATTTT. Translation gives CASRLGQGNQPQHF.

This clone was seen just once. The rearrangement uses TRBV21-1 and TRBJ2-7; the table's D gene call, TRBD2, was not cross checked with the DNA. TRBV21-1 is labeled a pseudogene. There are 16 residues in the CDR3. The CDR3: CASPHGASGSPGEQYF. The CDR3 nucleotides read TGTGCCAGCCCACACGGGGCTAGCGGGAGCCCAGGCGAGCAGTACTTC.

This chain uses TRBV18 with TRBJ2-3, with a possible D match to TRBD2 (5 bases). Trimming took off 3 bases at V and 1 base at J, with 5 bases between the two ends. Germline values: CDR1 KGHSH, CDR2 LQKENI. CDR3 length: 13 amino acids. The CDR3 DNA is TGTGCCAGCTCACCCGGGGGCACAGATACGCAGTATTTT. As protein: CASSPGGTDTQYF.

The genes are TRBV5-4 and TRBJ1-2; TRBD1 matches 8 bases. CDR3 length: 14 residues. The V gene's germline CDR1 is SGHNT and CDR2 YYREEE (reference sequence). Unmatched junction bases numbered 5, after V lost 4 bases and J lost 3 bases. The CDR3 loop reads CASSAPGQDYGYTF. The DNA of the CDR3 is TGTGCCAGCAGCGCCCCGGGACAGGACTATGGCTACACCTTC.

The genes are TRBV29-1 and TRBJ2-1, with TRBD2 matching over 9 bases. CDR1 SQVTM and CDR2 ANQGSEA come from the germline V gene. The junction had 9 bases not matched to a gene; V was cut back by 3 bases and J by 9 bases. The CDR3 contains 14 residues. In DNA form, the CDR3 reads TGCAGCGTTGATAGCGGGAGCGGTTTCCCTGAGCAGTTCTTC. This codes for CSVDSGSGFPEQFF.

This clone was seen only once. This chain joins TRBV23-1 and TRBJ2-5; maybe TRBD1 (6 bases). TRBV23-1 is an ORF for which the function is uncertain. Trimming removed 8 bases from V and 9 bases from J, with 25 bases in between. The CDR3 contains 15 residues. This CDR3 reads CASDYSRARGKAQYF. In DNA form, the CDR3 reads TGCGCCAGCGATTATTCCCGTGCAAGGGGGAAGGCCCAGTACTTC.

This clone was counted a few times. The V call is TRBV2, the J call TRBJ2-1; 13 positions agree with TRBD2. The CDR3 totals 13 residues. Germline trimming cut 0 bases from V and 13 bases from J; bases unmatched to any gene: 0. In germline, CDR1 is SNHLY, CDR2 FYNNEI. CDR3 region: CASSEAGLAGQFF. The CDR3 DNA reads TGTGCCAGCAGTGAAGCGGGACTAGCGGGACAGTTCTTC.

This clone was seen only a few times. V usage is TRBV10-3 and J usage is TRBJ2-2, with TRBD2 matching over 7 bases. The germline V gene encodes CDR1 ENHRY and CDR2 SYGVKD. The junction had 7 bases not matched to a gene; V was cut back by 5 bases and J by 4 bases. The CDR3 is made up of 15 amino acids. For the CDR3, the DNA is TGTGCCATCAGTCGATCGGGCGGGAGCACCGGGGAGCTGTTTTTT. Its protein product is CAISRSGGSTGELFF.

This chain links TRBV18 with TRBJ2-1; the D gene is possibly TRBD2 (7 bases). V was pared by 6 bases and J by 7 bases, with 19 bases between. This CDR3 contains 15 residues. Germline V gene data show CDR1 as KGHSH and CDR2 as LQKENI. The CDR3 bases are TGTGCCAGCTCCCGCGAGGGAGGGGGTTGGAATGAGCAGTTCTTC. Translation: CASSREGGGWNEQFF.

The V call is TRBV19, the J call TRBJ1-1; D possibly corresponds to TRBD1 (5 bases). The length of the CDR3 is 13 residues. CDR1 is LNHDA, CDR2 SQIVND, per germline (reference sequence). V lost 7 bases and J lost 5, with 14 bases in between. CDR3 sequence reads: CASTRRGVTEAFF. The CDR3 DNA sequence: TGTGCCAGTACTCGGCGGGGGGTGACTGAAGCTTTCTTT.

The chain couples TRBV2 to TRBJ1-2; 11 nucleotides align to TRBD1. Germline trimming cut 7 bases from V and 6 bases from J; bases unmatched to any gene: 7. Germline V gene lookup returns CDR1 SNHLY and CDR2 FYNNEI. This CDR3 is built from 14 residues. CDR3 amino acids: CASTRTGGANGYTF. CDR3 DNA sequence: TGTGCCAGCACTCGGACAGGGGGCGCGAATGGCTACACCTTC. The full variable domain, rest sourced from reference TRBV2 and TRBJ1-2, is EPEVTQTPSHQVTQMGQEVILRCVPISNHLYFYWYRQILGQKVEFLVSFYNNEISEKSEIFDDQFSVERPDGSNFTLKIRSTKLEDSAMYFCASTRTGGANGYTFGSGTRLTVV.

This chain links TRBV19 with TRBJ1-4; D gene uncertain. CDR3 size: 13 residues. Per germline, CDR1 LNHDA and CDR2 SQIVND (reference sequence). Trimming removed 5 bases from V and 8 bases from J, with 12 bases in between. This chain's CDR3 is CASSEPGSEKLFF. CDR3 nucleotide sequence: TGTGCCAGTAGTGAACCGGGTTCCGAAAAACTGTTTTTT.

The V call is TRBV19, the J call TRBJ2-7, with 10 nucleotides matching TRBD2. The CDR3 sequence is 16 residues long. V shed 6 bases, J shed 2 bases, and the junction held 10 bases outside the gene matches. Looked up from germline, CDR1 is LNHDA and CDR2 is SQIVND (reference sequence). The DNA of the CDR3 is TGTGCCAGTAGCCCGATAGGGACTAGCGCAGCCTACGAGCAGTACTTC. It yields the protein CASSPIGTSAAYEQYF.

The chain couples TRBV30 to TRBJ2-7, with TRBD1 matching 9 bases. The CDR3 sequence is 16 residues long. Trimming at V came to 1 base and at J to 1 base, leaving 8 bases not matched to a gene. CDR1 and CDR2 (germline): GTSNPN, SVGIG (reference sequence). Written as DNA, the CDR3 is TGTGCCTGGAGTGGATCTACAGGGGGCCGGTCCTACGAGCAGTACTTC. Encoded protein: CAWSGSTGGRSYEQYF.

The V and J genes are TRBV5-4 and TRBJ2-1; 7 bases match TRBD2. The CDR3 runs to 15 residues. V trimming: 4 bases; J trimming: 5 bases; junction bases outside the gene matches: 9. Germline lookup yields CDR1 SGHNT and CDR2 YYREEE (reference sequence). CDR3 residues: CASSSSAGSNNEQFF. DNA of the CDR3: TGTGCCAGCAGCAGCTCAGCGGGGTCCAACAATGAGCAGTTCTTC.

The chain has TRBV5-1 and TRBJ2-1, with 10 bases aligning to TRBD2. Losses at the gene ends were 6 bases for V and 0 bases for J; bases not matched to a gene: 0. CDR1 is SGHRS, CDR2 YFSETQ, per germline. CDR3 length: 14 amino acids. The CDR3 DNA reads TGCGCCAGCACTAGCGGGAGCTCCTACAATGAGCAGTTCTTC. It yields the protein CASTSGSSYNEQFF. The full variable domain, with the rest looked up from reference TRBV5-1 and TRBJ2-1, is KAGVTQTPRYLIKTRGQQVTLSCSPISGHRSVSWYQQTPGQGLQFLFEYFSETQRNKGNFPGRFSGRQFSNSRSEMNVSTLELGDSALYLCASTSGSSYNEQFFGPGTRLTVL.

The chain has TRBV30 and TRBJ1-4; D remains ambiguous. Per germline, CDR1 GTSNPN and CDR2 SVGIG (reference sequence). The CDR3 spans 14 residues. Trimming shortened V by 0 bases and J by 4 bases, and 9 bases separated the two germline ends. CDR3 amino acids: CAWSVSGFNEKLFF. The CDR3, as DNA: TGTGCCTGGAGTGTAAGCGGCTTTAATGAAAAACTGTTTTTT. Based on the CDR3 plus reference TRBV30 and TRBJ1-4, the full variable domain is SQTIHQWPATLVQPVGSPLSLECTVEGTSNPNLYWYRQAAGRGLQLLFYSVGIGQISSEVPQNLSASRPQDRQFILSSKKLLLSDSGFYLCAWSVSGFNEKLFFGSGTQLSVL.

The chain is built from TRBV5-6 and TRBJ1-3; the D gene is possibly TRBD1 (6 bases). From germline, CDR1 is SGHDT and CDR2 YYEEEE. Trimming cost V 4 bases and J 4 bases, with 12 bases left between them. The CDR3 extends over 14 amino acids. CDR3 nucleotide sequence: TGTGCCAGCAGCATACAGGGTCCCGGAAACACCATATATTTT. It is translated as CASSIQGPGNTIYF.

The chain carries TRBV4-2 and TRBJ2-2; D unresolved. This CDR3 region has 12 residues. CDR1 and CDR2 from the germline V gene are LGHNA and YNFKEQ. V was clipped by 2 bases and J by 6 bases, with 4 bases between them. The CDR3 sequence is CASSQHSGELFF. CDR3 in DNA: TGTGCCAGCAGCCAACATTCCGGGGAGCTGTTTTTT.

The chain uses TRBV6-5 and TRBJ1-1; 8 bases are a match to TRBD1. V dropped 6 bases and J dropped 5; count of bases not matched to a gene: 5. The CDR3 is 13 amino acids. Germline V CDR1 and CDR2: MNHEY, SVGAGI. The CDR3 loop is CASSATGATEAFF. The CDR3, as DNA: TGTGCCAGCAGCGCGACAGGGGCGACTGAAGCTTTCTTT.

The chain carries TRBV30 and TRBJ1-2, with 8 bases that match TRBD1. The CDR3 spans 14 residues. V was pared by 2 bases and J by 4 bases, with 6 bases of the junction left unmatched. Germline assignment: CDR1 GTSNPN and CDR2 SVGIG (reference sequence). This chain's CDR3 is CAWSRARGLYGYTF. The CDR3 DNA is TGTGCCTGGAGTAGGGCCAGGGGGCTCTATGGCTACACCTTC.

The V and J genes are TRBV28 and TRBJ2-5, with 10 bases aligning to TRBD2. Germline-derived CDR1 and CDR2 are MDHEN and SYDVKM. Trimming at V came to 4 bases and at J to 1 base, leaving 0 bases not matched to a gene. The CDR3 has 14 residues. CDR3 sequence: CASSWTSGQETQYF. The CDR3 coding sequence is TGTGCCAGCAGTTGGACTAGCGGCCAAGAGACCCAGTACTTC. Full variable domain (rest looked up from reference TRBV28 and TRBJ2-5): DVKVTQSSRYLVKRTGEKVFLECVQDMDHENMFWYRQDPGLGLRLIYFSYDVKMKEKGDIPEGYSVSREKKERFSLILESASTNQTSMYLCASSWTSGQETQYFGPGTRLLVL.

The rearrangement uses TRBV13 and TRBJ1-1, with 11 bases identical to TRBD1. Germline CDR1 is PRHDT and CDR2 is FYEKMQ (reference sequence). Trimming at V came to 0 bases and at J to 4 bases, leaving 10 bases not matched to a gene. The CDR3 extends over 18 amino acids. The CDR3 region is CASSLGSGQGAVVTEAFF. In nucleotides, the CDR3 is TGTGCCAGCAGCTTAGGTTCTGGACAGGGGGCCGTAGTCACTGAAGCTTTCTTT.

This chain uses TRBV10-3 with TRBJ2-1; TRBD2 agrees at 10 bases. The V gene's germline CDR1 is ENHRY and CDR2 SYGVKD. The CDR3 length is 15 residues. Losses at the gene ends were 8 bases for V and 6 bases for J; bases not matched to a gene: 10. CDR3 region: CAIRLAGVGGNEQFF. The CDR3 bases are TGTGCCATCCGGCTAGCGGGAGTAGGGGGCAATGAGCAGTTCTTC.

V usage is TRBV9 and J usage is TRBJ2-1; 7 positions match TRBD2. Germline V gene sequence: CDR1 SGDLS, CDR2 YYNGEE. CDR3 length: 17 amino acids. V lost 0 bases and J lost 3; bases outside the gene matches: 9. This chain's CDR3 is CASSVARGTSVYNEQFF. The CDR3 bases are TGTGCCAGCAGCGTAGCCCGTGGTACTAGCGTCTACAATGAGCAGTTCTTC.

The V call is TRBV30, the J call TRBJ2-1; possible D gene TRBD2, 5 bases. The V and J ends lost 3 bases and 8 bases respectively, with 17 bases between them. There are 14 residues in the CDR3. The germline gives CDR1 GTSNPN, CDR2 SVGIG (reference sequence). The DNA for the CDR3 is TGTGCCTGGAGGCCTAGCCCTGAGTTTCATGAGCAGTTCTTC. Translation gives CAWRPSPEFHEQFF.

This clone was detected only once. J is TRBJ2-7 and V is TRBV2, with 14 bases matching TRBD2. V was pared by 6 bases and J by 7 bases, with 8 bases of the junction left unmatched. Germline lookup yields CDR1 SNHLY and CDR2 FYNNEI. This CDR3 is 15 amino acids long. For the CDR3, the DNA is TGTGCCAGCAGGGAGGGGGGACTAGCGGGAGTTGAGCAGTACTTC. This encodes CASREGGLAGVEQYF.

The chain links TRBV30 to TRBJ1-2, with unresolved D. Between the trimmed V and J ends, which lost 3 bases and 2 bases, there was a span of 7 bases. Germline loops: CDR1 GTSNPN, CDR2 SVGIG (reference sequence). CDR3 length: 12 residues. As DNA, the CDR3 is TGTGCCTGGAGCAGAAGAAACTATGGCTACACCTTC. Its translation: CAWSRRNYGYTF.

This clone was detected a few times. The chain employs TRBV9 and TRBJ2-1, with TRBD2 matching 12 bases. The V gene's germline CDR1 is SGDLS and CDR2 YYNGEE. J lost 7 bases, V lost 4 bases, and 12 bases had no gene match. The CDR3 runs to 17 residues. This chain's CDR3 is CASSQTSGRPDWNEQFF. The CDR3 DNA reads TGTGCCAGCAGCCAGACTAGCGGGAGACCGGATTGGAATGAGCAGTTCTTC.

This chain uses TRBV11-2 with TRBJ2-3, with no clear D. From germline, CDR1 is SGHAT and CDR2 FQNNGV. The CDR3 has 13 amino acids. The V end was cut by 6 bases, the J end by 4 bases, with 11 bases between. This chain's CDR3 is CASSSDLADTQYF. DNA of the CDR3: TGTGCCAGCAGTTCCGATCTAGCAGATACGCAGTATTTT.

This clone came up once. The CDR3 bases are TGTGCCAGTAGTATCGGGGATGGCTACACCTTC. Translated, it gives CASSIGDGYTF. V is TRBV19 and J is TRBJ1-2; D is undetermined. The V and J ends lost 3 bases and 6 bases respectively, with 5 bases between them. Germline CDR1 reads LNHDA; CDR2 reads SQIVND (reference sequence). CDR3 size: 11 residues.